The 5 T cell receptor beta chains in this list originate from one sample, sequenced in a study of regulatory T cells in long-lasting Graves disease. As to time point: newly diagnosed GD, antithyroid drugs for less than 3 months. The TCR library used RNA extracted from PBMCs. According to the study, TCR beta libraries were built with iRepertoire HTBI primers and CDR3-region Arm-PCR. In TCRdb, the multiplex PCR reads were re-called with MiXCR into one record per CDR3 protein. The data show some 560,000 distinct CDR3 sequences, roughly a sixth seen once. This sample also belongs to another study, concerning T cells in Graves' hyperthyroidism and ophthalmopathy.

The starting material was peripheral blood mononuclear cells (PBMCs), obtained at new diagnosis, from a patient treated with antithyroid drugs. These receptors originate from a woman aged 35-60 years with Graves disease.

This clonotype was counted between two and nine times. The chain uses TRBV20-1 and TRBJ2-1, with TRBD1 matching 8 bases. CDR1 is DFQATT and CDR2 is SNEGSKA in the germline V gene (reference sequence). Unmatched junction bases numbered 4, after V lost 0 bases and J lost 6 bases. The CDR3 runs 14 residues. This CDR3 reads CSARETGAGNEQFF. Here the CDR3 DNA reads TGCAGTGCTAGAGAGACAGGGGCGGGCAATGAGCAGTTCTTC.

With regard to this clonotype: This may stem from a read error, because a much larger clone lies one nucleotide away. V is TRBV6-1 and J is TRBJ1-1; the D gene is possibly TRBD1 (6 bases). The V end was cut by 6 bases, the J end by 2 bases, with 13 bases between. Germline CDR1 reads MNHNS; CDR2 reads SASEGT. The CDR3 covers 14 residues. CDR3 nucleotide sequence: TGTGCCAGCAGGAAGGGGGACTTTAACACTGAAGCTTTCTTT. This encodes CASRKGDFNTEAFF.

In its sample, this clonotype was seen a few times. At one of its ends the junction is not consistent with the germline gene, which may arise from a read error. CDR3 nucleotides: TGTGTCAGCAGCCAGGGATCCACCTACGAGCAGTACTTC. Its protein is CVSSQGSTYEQYF. This rearrangement joins TRBV12-3 or TRBV12-4 to TRBJ2-7; D possibly corresponds to TRBD1 (5 bases). The CDR3 contains 13 residues.

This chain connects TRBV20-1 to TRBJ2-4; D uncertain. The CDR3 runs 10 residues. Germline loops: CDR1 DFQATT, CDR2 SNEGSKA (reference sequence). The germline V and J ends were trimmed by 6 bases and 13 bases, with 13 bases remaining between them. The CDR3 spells CSALQESQYF. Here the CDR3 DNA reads TGCAGTGCCCTCCAGGAATCCCAGTACTTC.

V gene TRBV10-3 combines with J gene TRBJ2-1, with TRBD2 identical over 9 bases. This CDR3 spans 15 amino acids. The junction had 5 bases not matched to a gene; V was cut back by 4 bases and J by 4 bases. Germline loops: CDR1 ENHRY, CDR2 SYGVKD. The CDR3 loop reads CAISGGGGGYNEQFF. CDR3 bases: TGTGCCATCAGTGGGGGCGGGGGGGGTTACAATGAGCAGTTCTTC.